The next 27 T cell receptor beta chains were all read from a single sample in a study of CXCR3-negative and CXCR3-positive naive CD8 T cells. The TRB cDNA libraries were prepared by 5' RACE with UMI labels. TCRdb reworked the 5' RACE reads into one entry per CDR3 protein, no DNA. The sample table sets out tens of thousands of distinct CDR3 sequences. Material for sequencing was naive CXCR3- CD8+ T cells from blood. Subset noted: CD45RO-CCR7+CD27+CD95- naive CD8+ T cells lacking CXCR3 (TNR3-). The source is a human donor in good health. Some clones in this sample may be carry-over from other donors' samples.

CDR3 in amino acids: CASSRAVLEGYTF. The genes are TRBV12-3 or TRBV12-4 and TRBJ1-2; TCRdb gives TRBD1 as the D gene, but with no DNA this cannot be confirmed. The CDR3 has 13 residues.

The V call is TRBV12-3 or TRBV12-4, the J call TRBJ2-1; TCRdb indicates TRBD1, and absent DNA this call remains unverified. This CDR3 region has 17 residues. CDR3 sequence reads: CASSLFIYGTEYNEQFF.

V gene TRBV27 combines with J gene TRBJ1-1; the TCRdb D gene call, TRBD1, has no DNA to confirm it. The CDR3 covers 15 residues. Germline lookup yields CDR1 MNHEY and CDR2 SMNVEV (reference sequence). CDR3 in amino acids: CASSPQTTGITEAFF.

V gene TRBV4-3 combines with J gene TRBJ2-5; TCRdb reports TRBD1, a call that lacks DNA to check it against. The germline V gene encodes CDR1 LGHNA and CDR2 YSLEER. The CDR3 is made up of 16 amino acids. The CDR3 loop is CASSQGIGGRQETQYF.

V is TRBV7-8 and J is TRBJ1-5. Germline CDR1 SGHVS, CDR2 FQNEAQ. The CDR3 consists of 16 residues. CDR3 sequence reads: CASSLVVTDSNQPQHF.

The chain links TRBV4-3 to TRBJ1-2. This CDR3 is built from 13 residues. Germline V gene lookup returns CDR1 LGHNA and CDR2 YSLEER. The CDR3 sequence: CASSQTANYGYTF.

CDR3 amino acids: CATSRVGAPYEQYF. The chain uses TRBV15 and TRBJ2-7; absent DNA, TCRdb's TRBD1 call cannot be checked. Germline CDR1 and CDR2: LNHNV and YYDKDF (reference sequence). This CDR3 has 14 amino acids.

The chain employs TRBV12-3 or TRBV12-4 and TRBJ2-5; TCRdb outputs TRBD1, but without DNA this stays unchecked. The CDR3 covers 15 residues. This CDR3 is CASSKPDSNQETQYF.

This rearrangement joins TRBV7-8 to TRBJ2-2; TCRdb picks TRBD2, but there is no DNA to check that call. The germline CDR1 and CDR2 sequences are SGHVS and FQNEAQ. This CDR3 region has 17 residues. CDR3 amino acids: CASSPRRGDPYTGELFF.

The chain has TRBV12-3 or TRBV12-4 and TRBJ2-1; TCRdb returns TRBD2, unconfirmable since there is no DNA. The CDR3 extends over 14 amino acids. The CDR3: CASSLSGGGNEQFF.

This chain's CDR3 is CASSQVRRGEAFF. The chain uses TRBV4-1 and TRBJ1-1. Germline CDR1 and CDR2: MGHRA and YSYEKL. This CDR3 spans 13 amino acids.

The genes are TRBV19 and TRBJ1-1; TCRdb's D call of TRBD1 is untestable without DNA. The CDR3 totals 13 residues. Germline loops: CDR1 LNHDA, CDR2 SQIVND (reference sequence). The CDR3 loop reads CASIGGWNTEAFF.

The chain uses TRBV5-6 and TRBJ2-1; TCRdb reports TRBD2, a call that lacks DNA to check it against. This CDR3 region has 17 residues. Germline CDR1 is SGHDT and CDR2 is YYEEEE. The CDR3 protein is CASHILPERVSYNEQFF.

V gene TRBV20-1 combines with J gene TRBJ2-7; as DNA is missing, the TRBD2 call by TCRdb cannot be tested. The CDR3 totals 13 residues. CDR1 is DFQATT, CDR2 SNEGSKA, per germline (reference sequence). The CDR3 region is CSAIVESLYEQYF.

This chain joins TRBV6-5 and TRBJ2-7; TCRdb calls TRBD1, which cannot be checked without DNA. Germline CDR1 is MNHEY and CDR2 is SVGAGI. The CDR3 spans 12 residues. This CDR3 is CASSYGGVEQYF.

The V gene is TRBV29-1, the J gene TRBJ2-2; TCRdb's D call, TRBD2, is unchecked because there is no DNA. CDR3 length: 15 residues. CDR1 and CDR2 from the germline V gene are SQVTM and ANQGSEA. The CDR3 spells CSVSPSGGETGELFF.

The V call is TRBV27, the J call TRBJ1-1; TCRdb's D gene call, TRBD1, goes unchecked for lack of DNA. In germline, CDR1 is MNHEY, CDR2 SMNVEV (reference sequence). CDR3 length: 14 amino acids. The CDR3 loop reads CASSLGGGTTEAFF.

The V and J genes are TRBV20-1 and TRBJ1-6; the TCRdb call, TRBD1, lacks DNA for checking. The CDR3 has 15 amino acids. Germline loops: CDR1 DFQATT, CDR2 SNEGSKA (reference sequence). The CDR3: CSARPKTGDNSPLHF.

The rearrangement joins TRBV5-1 to TRBJ2-7; the TCRdb D gene call, TRBD1, has no DNA to confirm it. Germline CDR1 reads SGHRS; CDR2 reads YFSETQ. The CDR3 length is 14 residues. The CDR3 spells CASSLTGLAYEQYF.

CDR3 amino acids: CSVLPVLGQGGYTF. The V call is TRBV29-1, the J call TRBJ1-2; the TCRdb call, TRBD1, lacks DNA for checking. CDR3 length equals 14 residues. CDR1 SQVTM and CDR2 ANQGSEA come from the germline V gene.

The chain joins TRBV29-1 to TRBJ1-2. Germline CDR1 SQVTM, CDR2 ANQGSEA. The length of the CDR3 is 15 residues. The CDR3 loop reads CSVEDGTRRGYGYTF.

The genes are TRBV12-5 and TRBJ2-2. Germline V CDR1 and CDR2: LGHNT, FRNRAP. This CDR3 is 14 amino acids long. CDR3: CASGLRDITGELFF.

The chain employs TRBV20-1 and TRBJ2-2; TCRdb outputs TRBD2, but without DNA this stays unchecked. The CDR3 loop spans 15 amino acids. Germline loops: CDR1 DFQATT, CDR2 SNEGSKA (reference sequence). CDR3 sequence reads: CSAREELAGAGELFF.

The V and J genes are TRBV20-1 and TRBJ2-1; the TRBD1 assignment by TCRdb is unverifiable without DNA. This CDR3 comprises 14 residues. Germline assignment: CDR1 DFQATT and CDR2 SNEGSKA (reference sequence). This CDR3 reads CSAGDRVPYNEQFF.

This rearrangement joins TRBV28 to TRBJ2-2; TCRdb designates TRBD1, a call that cannot be tested without DNA. The CDR3 length is 15 residues. The V gene's germline CDR1 is MDHEN and CDR2 SYDVKM. The CDR3 spells CASSLGGLDTGELFF.

The chain uses TRBV23-1 and TRBJ2-7; no DNA is available, so the TRBD1 call from TCRdb remains unchecked. TRBV23-1 is given ORF status, its function remaining uncertain. The CDR3 is 18 amino acids. The CDR3 sequence: CASIQESWGPLFADEQYF.

The gene calls are TRBV5-6 and TRBJ2-2; there is no DNA to check the TCRdb D call of TRBD2. Germline V gene lookup returns CDR1 SGHDT and CDR2 YYEEEE. The CDR3 extends over 16 amino acids. CDR3: CASSSGTSVVTGELFF.